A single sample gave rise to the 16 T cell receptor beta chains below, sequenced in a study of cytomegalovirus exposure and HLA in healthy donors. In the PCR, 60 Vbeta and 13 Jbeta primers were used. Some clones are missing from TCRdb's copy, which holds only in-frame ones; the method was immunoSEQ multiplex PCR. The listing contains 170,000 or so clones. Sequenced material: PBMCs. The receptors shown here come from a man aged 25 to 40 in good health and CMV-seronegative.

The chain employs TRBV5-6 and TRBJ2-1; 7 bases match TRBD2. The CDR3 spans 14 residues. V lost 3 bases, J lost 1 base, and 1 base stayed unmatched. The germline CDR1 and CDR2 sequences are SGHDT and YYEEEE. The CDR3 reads CASSSSGSYNEQFF. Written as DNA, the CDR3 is TGTGCCAGCAGCTCTAGCGGATCCTACAATGAGCAGTTCTTC.

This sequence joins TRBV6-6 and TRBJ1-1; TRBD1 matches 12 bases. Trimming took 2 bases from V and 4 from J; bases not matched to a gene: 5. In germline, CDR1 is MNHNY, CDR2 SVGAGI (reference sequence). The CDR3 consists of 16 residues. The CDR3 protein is CASSYMGQGAGTEAFF. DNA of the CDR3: TGTGCCAGCAGTTACATGGGACAGGGGGCCGGCACTGAAGCTTTCTTT.

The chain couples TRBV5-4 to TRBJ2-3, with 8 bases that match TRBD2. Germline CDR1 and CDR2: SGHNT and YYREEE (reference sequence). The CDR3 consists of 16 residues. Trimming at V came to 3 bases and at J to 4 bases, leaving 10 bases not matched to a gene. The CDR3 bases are TGTGCCAGCAGCTCCCCTGACGGGAGGGCCCCAGATACGCAGTATTTT. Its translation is CASSSPDGRAPDTQYF.

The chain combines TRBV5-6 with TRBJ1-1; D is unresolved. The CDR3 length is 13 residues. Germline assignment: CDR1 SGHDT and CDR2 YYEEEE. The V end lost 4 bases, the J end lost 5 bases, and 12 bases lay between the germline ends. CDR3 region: CASSGSGKTEAFF. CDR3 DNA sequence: TGTGCCAGCAGCGGATCGGGGAAGACTGAAGCTTTCTTT.

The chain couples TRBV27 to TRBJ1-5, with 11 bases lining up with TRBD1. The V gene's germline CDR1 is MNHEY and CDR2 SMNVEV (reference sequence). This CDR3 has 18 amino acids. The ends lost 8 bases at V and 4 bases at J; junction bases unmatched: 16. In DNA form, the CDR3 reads TGTGCCAGCGCACCTCGCGGACAGGGGGCGCGAAGTAATCAGCCCCAGCATTTT. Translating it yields CASAPRGQGARSNQPQHF.

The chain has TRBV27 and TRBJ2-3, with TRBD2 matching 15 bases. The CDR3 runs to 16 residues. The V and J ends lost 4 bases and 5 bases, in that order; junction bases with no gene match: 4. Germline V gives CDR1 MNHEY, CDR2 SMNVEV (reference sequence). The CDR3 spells CASSYGTSGRLDTQYF. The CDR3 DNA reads TGTGCCAGCAGTTACGGGACTAGCGGGAGGTTAGATACGCAGTATTTT.

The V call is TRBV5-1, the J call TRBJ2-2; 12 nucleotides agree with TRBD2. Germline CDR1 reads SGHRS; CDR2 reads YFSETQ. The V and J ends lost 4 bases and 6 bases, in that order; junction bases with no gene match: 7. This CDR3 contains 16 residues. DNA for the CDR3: TGCGCCAGCAGCAAGTCTAGCGGGAGGGATCCCGGGGAGCTGTTTTTT. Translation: CASSKSSGRDPGELFF.

The DNA for the CDR3 is TGTGCCAGCAGCCTCGCCCAGGGTGGCTACACCTTC. This sequence encodes CASSLAQGGYTF. The genes are TRBV7-2 and TRBJ1-2, with D possibly matching TRBD1 (5 bases). CDR3 length: 12 amino acids. The V and J ends lost 5 bases and 7 bases respectively, with 11 bases between them. Germline CDR1 SGHTA, CDR2 FQGNSA.

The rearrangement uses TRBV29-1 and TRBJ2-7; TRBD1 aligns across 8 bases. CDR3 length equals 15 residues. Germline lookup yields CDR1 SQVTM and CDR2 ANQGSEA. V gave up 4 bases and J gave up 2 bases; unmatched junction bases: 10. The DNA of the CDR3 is TGCAGCGTTGGACACCGGGACAGGTCCACCTACGAGCAGTACTTC. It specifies CSVGHRDRSTYEQYF.

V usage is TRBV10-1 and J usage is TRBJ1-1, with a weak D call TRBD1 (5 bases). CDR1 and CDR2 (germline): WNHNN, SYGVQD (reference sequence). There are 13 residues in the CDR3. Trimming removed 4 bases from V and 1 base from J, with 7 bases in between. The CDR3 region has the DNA TGCGCCAGCAGTGCCGGACAGAACACTGAAGCTTTCTTT. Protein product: CASSAGQNTEAFF.

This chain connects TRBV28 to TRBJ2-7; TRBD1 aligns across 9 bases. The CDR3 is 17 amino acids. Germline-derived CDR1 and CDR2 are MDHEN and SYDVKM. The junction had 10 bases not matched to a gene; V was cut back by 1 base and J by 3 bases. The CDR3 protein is CASSLLTGTGKFYEQYF. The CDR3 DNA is TGTGCCAGCAGTTTATTAACCGGGACAGGGAAGTTCTACGAGCAGTACTTC.

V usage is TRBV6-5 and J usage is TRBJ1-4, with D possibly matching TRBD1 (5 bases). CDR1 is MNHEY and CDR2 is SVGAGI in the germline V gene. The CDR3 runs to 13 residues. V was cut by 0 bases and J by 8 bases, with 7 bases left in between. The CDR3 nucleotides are TGTGCCAGCAGTTACTCCCGGGGGGAAAAACTGTTTTTT. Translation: CASSYSRGEKLFF.

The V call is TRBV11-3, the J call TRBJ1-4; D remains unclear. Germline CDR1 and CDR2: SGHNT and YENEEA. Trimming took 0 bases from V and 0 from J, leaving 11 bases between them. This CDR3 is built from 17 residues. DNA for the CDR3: TGTGCCAGCAGCTTAGATACCGGGAGCCCAACTAATGAAAAACTGTTTTTT. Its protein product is CASSLDTGSPTNEKLFF.

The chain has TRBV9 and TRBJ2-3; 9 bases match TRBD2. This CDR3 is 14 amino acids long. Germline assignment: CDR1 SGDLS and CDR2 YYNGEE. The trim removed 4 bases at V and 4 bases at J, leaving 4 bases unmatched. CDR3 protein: CASSPGTSPDTQYF. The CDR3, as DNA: TGTGCCAGCAGCCCAGGGACTAGCCCAGATACGCAGTATTTT.

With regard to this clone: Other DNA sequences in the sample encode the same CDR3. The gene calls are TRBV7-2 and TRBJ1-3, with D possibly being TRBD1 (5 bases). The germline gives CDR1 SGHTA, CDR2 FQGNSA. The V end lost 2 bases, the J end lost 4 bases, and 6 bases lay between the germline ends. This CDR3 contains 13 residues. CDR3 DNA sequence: TGTGCCAGCAGCTTAAACAGGGGAAACACCATATATTTT. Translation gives CASSLNRGNTIYF.

The CDR3 protein is CASSQGLAGVYEQYF. The CDR3 region has the DNA TGTGCCAGCAGCCAAGGGCTAGCGGGAGTATACGAGCAGTACTTC. The chain joins TRBV5-4 to TRBJ2-7; 10 positions match TRBD2. CDR1 and CDR2 (germline): SGHNT, YYREEE (reference sequence). The CDR3 consists of 15 residues. Trimming cost V 4 bases and J 4 bases; bases outside gene matches: 8.